This paragraph reports one TCR beta chain. Its antigen is not identified. This entry is derived from a study of T cell responses to AZD1222 COVID-19 vaccine. Study-level points and caveats: Possibly, clonal diversity was underestimated; donors were largely white British and included more females.

The length of the CDR3 is 15 residues. Per germline, CDR1 MNHEY and CDR2 SVGEGT. Trimming shortened V by 4 bases and J by 13 bases, and 25 bases separated the two germline ends. Profiled with immunoSEQ multiplex PCR; TCRdb holds only in-frame clones, not every one. The repertoire holds about 120,000 clones, with almost 90% as singletons. The starting material was peripheral blood, obtained on day 0 of AZD1222 vaccination. V gene TRBV6-2 or TRBV6-3 combines with J gene TRBJ1-1; the D gene is possibly TRBD1 (5 bases). The sequence was obtained from an adult in good health. CDR3 amino acids: CASSFQREGRDRVFF. In nucleotides, the CDR3 is TGTGCCAGCAGTTTCCAGAGGGAAGGGCGGGACCGCGTTTTCTTT.